This T cell receptor beta chain originates from a study of T cell responses to AZD1222 COVID-19 vaccine. Points from the study as a whole: A reported finding is that nearly half of spike-specific TCRs target unmutated variant regions. Spike-specific TCR breadth and depth grew following two AZD1222 doses. Dominant CD4 TCR responses targeted spike regions 160-218 and 743-854. Donors in the cohort were predominantly white British and more often female, and clonal diversity was possibly underestimated.

The assay was immunoSEQ multiplex PCR, and TCRdb's table has in-frame clones only and misses some. The sample contains under 95,000 clones, 85% to 90% of which appear only once. In regard to this clone: The antigen is undetermined.

Trimming pared 2 bases from V and 3 bases from J, leaving 11 bases between. Looked up from germline, CDR1 is SGHRS and CDR2 is YFSETQ. CDR3 size: 14 residues. Sequences were derived from peripheral blood, sampled 28 days after the second AZD1222 dose. V is TRBV5-1 and J is TRBJ1-1; the D gene is possibly TRBD1 (6 bases). This sequence was found in an adult who received the AZD1222 COVID-19 vaccine. The CDR3 is CASSLGGADTEAFF. The DNA for the CDR3 is TGCGCCAGCAGCTTAGGGGGTGCCGACACTGAAGCTTTCTTT.